The 28 T cell receptor beta chains below all came from one sample that was sequenced in a study of T cell clonotyping in hematopoietic cell transplantation. Assay used: immunoSEQ multiplex PCR; TCRdb lists only in-frame clones, some missing. Of around 6,300 clones in the sample, 80% to 90% were seen once. The sequenced sample was peripheral blood mononuclear cells, obtained 180 days after allogeneic stem cell transplant. All receptors come from a female patient aged 50 to 60 who had an allogeneic stem cell transplant from an unrelated donor, so the T cells may come from the graft donor. Some clones in this sample may be carry-over from other donors' samples.

The V call is TRBV27, the J call TRBJ2-7; TRBD2 matches at 9 bases. Germline values: CDR1 MNHEY, CDR2 SMNVEV (reference sequence). V gave up 5 bases and J gave up 5 bases; unmatched junction bases: 7. This CDR3 has 14 residues. The CDR3 region has the DNA TGTGCCAGCAGTCCCAGCGGGGGGTTTGACGAGCAGTACTTC. It specifies CASSPSGGFDEQYF.

The DNA of the CDR3 is TGTGCCAGCAGCCCCAAGGGAGGCAACGGAGCTAACTATGGCTACACCTTC. Translating it yields CASSPKGGNGANYGYTF. The gene calls are TRBV4-2 and TRBJ1-2; the D is unclear. CDR3 length: 17 residues. Trimming removed 4 bases at V and 0 bases at J, with 18 bases between. Germline V gene data show CDR1 as LGHNA and CDR2 as YNFKEQ.

This chain uses TRBV6-4 with TRBJ2-5; possibly TRBD2 for D (5 bases). The germline gives CDR1 MRHNA, CDR2 SNTAGT. The CDR3 is 12 amino acids. V gave up 6 bases and J gave up 3 bases, with 8 bases separating them. The CDR3 region has the DNA TGTGCCAGCAGGGGGAGAAAAGAGACCCAGTACTTC. Translation gives CASRGRKETQYF.

The rearrangement joins TRBV5-4 to TRBJ2-3; D ambiguous. Germline V gene data show CDR1 as SGHNT and CDR2 as YYREEE (reference sequence). The CDR3 covers 13 residues. V was pared by 2 bases and J by 1 base, with 5 bases between. The CDR3 loop is CASSLPGTDTQYF. In nucleotides, the CDR3 is TGTGCCAGCAGCTTACCCGGCACAGATACGCAGTATTTT.

V gene TRBV2 combines with J gene TRBJ2-7; tentative D call: TRBD2 (6 bases). The CDR3 loop spans 13 amino acids. Germline CDR1 and CDR2: SNHLY and FYNNEI. The V and J ends lost 11 bases and 2 bases respectively, with 16 bases between them. This CDR3 is CALLGGAAYEQYF. The CDR3 DNA reads TGTGCCCTGCTCGGCGGGGCTGCCTACGAGCAGTACTTC.

The chain combines TRBV4-1 with TRBJ1-1; a possible D gene is TRBD1 (6 bases). CDR1 is MGHRA and CDR2 is YSYEKL in the germline V gene. This CDR3 contains 19 residues. V gave up 0 bases and J gave up 8 bases, with 28 bases separating them. The CDR3, as DNA: TGCGCCAGCAGCCAAGAGGACGGGGTCAGGGACATAGGAACGTTCGAAGCTTTCTTT. Its translation is CASSQEDGVRDIGTFEAFF.

The chain uses TRBV5-1 and TRBJ2-5; D possibly matches TRBD1 or TRBD2 (6 bases each). Trimming pared 0 bases from V and 5 bases from J, leaving 17 bases between. Germline assignment: CDR1 SGHRS and CDR2 YFSETQ. CDR3 length: 16 residues. Here the CDR3 DNA reads TGCGCCAGCAGCTTGGCCATAAGGGGGGCCGGGGAGACCCAGTACTTC. Its translation: CASSLAIRGAGETQYF.

The J gene is TRBJ2-2, the V gene TRBV5-1; D remains unclear. CDR3 length: 13 residues. Trimming cost V 0 bases and J 2 bases, with 2 bases left between them. Germline V gene data show CDR1 as SGHRS and CDR2 as YFSETQ. CDR3 DNA sequence: TGCGCCAGCAGCTTGGCCAACACCGGGGAGCTGTTTTTT. As protein: CASSLANTGELFF.

The CDR3 reads CASSLVASFYEQYF. Written as DNA, the CDR3 is TGTGCCAGCAGCTTAGTTGCTAGCTTCTACGAGCAGTACTTC. The chain is built from TRBV7-9 and TRBJ2-7; a possible D gene is TRBD2 (5 bases). The V gene's germline CDR1 is SEHNR and CDR2 FQNEAQ (reference sequence). The germline V and J ends were trimmed by 1 base and 3 bases, with 10 bases remaining between them. The length of the CDR3 is 14 residues.

The chain carries TRBV14 and TRBJ1-1; D unclear. V lost 5 bases and J 0 bases, leaving 13 bases between the germline ends. The CDR3 spans 15 residues. Germline CDR1 is SGHDN and CDR2 is FVKESK. The CDR3 nucleotides read TGTGCCAGCAGCGCGGGTACAGCTTTGAACACTGAAGCTTTCTTT. It yields the protein CASSAGTALNTEAFF. Filled out from reference TRBV14 and TRBJ1-1, the complete variable domain reads EAGVTQFPSHSVIEKGQTVTLRCDPISGHDNLYWYRRVMGKEIKFLLHFVKESKQDESGMPNNRFLAERTGGTYSTLKVQPAELEDSGVYFCASSAGTALNTEAFFGQGTRLTVV.

The chain is built from TRBV5-7 and TRBJ2-3; 10 bases agree with TRBD2. TRBV5-7 belongs to the ORF category, with a function that is uncertain. The length of the CDR3 is 16 residues. Unmatched junction bases numbered 8, after V lost 4 bases and J lost 3 bases. CDR3 in DNA: TGTGCCAGCAGCCAGAACCCTAGCGGGGGAACAGATACGCAGTATTTT. It encodes CASSQNPSGGTDTQYF.

The chain recombines TRBV14 with TRBJ2-7; D gene uncertain. With 0 bases removed from V and 9 bases from J, the gap between germline ends came to 9 bases. This CDR3 has 12 amino acids. Germline CDR1 reads SGHDN; CDR2 reads FVKESK. The CDR3 nucleotides read TGTGCCAGCAGCCAAGATAATTCAGTGCAGTACTTC. Its translation: CASSQDNSVQYF.

CDR3 DNA: TGTGCCTGGAGTCGGGGACTAGCGGGGGGATTCACAGATACGCAGTATTTT. This translates into CAWSRGLAGGFTDTQYF. The chain uses TRBV30 and TRBJ2-3; TRBD2 matches at 15 bases. The CDR3 has 17 residues. V trimming: 2 bases; J trimming: 2 bases; junction bases outside the gene matches: 5. Germline V gives CDR1 GTSNPN, CDR2 SVGIG (reference sequence).

This clone was seen only a few times. The gene calls are TRBV5-4 and TRBJ2-7, with D tentatively TRBD2 (5 bases). The V end was cut by 0 bases, the J end by 2 bases, with 15 bases between. This CDR3 has 16 residues. The V gene's germline CDR1 is SGHNT and CDR2 YYREEE (reference sequence). The CDR3 loop reads CASSLAELEGAYEQYF. DNA for the CDR3: TGTGCCAGCAGCTTGGCCGAATTAGAGGGCGCCTACGAGCAGTACTTC.

V gene TRBV19 combines with J gene TRBJ1-1, with 9 bases identical to TRBD1. The CDR3 covers 14 residues. Per the germline V gene, CDR1 is LNHDA and CDR2 is SQIVND (reference sequence). V dropped 6 bases and J dropped 7; count of bases not matched to a gene: 9. The CDR3 here is CASRPGTGLDEAFF. The CDR3 DNA reads as TGTGCCAGTAGACCTGGGACAGGGCTGGATGAAGCTTTCTTT. The full variable domain, with the rest looked up from reference TRBV19 and TRBJ1-1, is DGGITQSPKYLFRKEGQNVTLSCEQNLNHDAMYWYRQDPGQGLRLIYYSQIVNDFQKGDIAEGYSVSREKKESFPLTVTSAQKNPTAFYLCASRPGTGLDEAFFGQGTRLTVV.

V gene TRBV4-1 combines with J gene TRBJ2-6, with D perhaps matching TRBD1 (6 bases). The CDR3 sequence is 16 residues long. The V end was cut by 0 bases, the J end by 2 bases, with 8 bases between. The germline gives CDR1 MGHRA, CDR2 YSYEKL. The CDR3 nucleotides read TGCGCCAGCAGCCAAGATAGGGGGACTGGGGCCAACGTCCTGACTTTC. Its protein product is CASSQDRGTGANVLTF.

The chain carries TRBV28 and TRBJ1-5, with TRBD1 as a possible D gene (6 bases). Between the trimmed V and J ends, which lost 6 bases and 0 bases, there was a span of 21 bases. The CDR3 consists of 18 residues. CDR1 is MDHEN and CDR2 is SYDVKM in the germline V gene. CDR3 residues: CASRGGTGGAISNQPQHF. In DNA form, the CDR3 reads TGTGCCAGCAGGGGGGGCACGGGGGGGGCCATTAGCAATCAGCCCCAGCATTTT. The whole variable domain, filled in from reference TRBV28 and TRBJ1-5, reads DVKVTQSSRYLVKRTGEKVFLECVQDMDHENMFWYRQDPGLGLRLIYFSYDVKMKEKGDIPEGYSVSREKKERFSLILESASTNQTSMYLCASRGGTGGAISNQPQHFGDGTRLSIL.

As DNA, the CDR3 is TGTGCCAGTAGTCTCGGGGGAGCCACCTACAATGAGCAGTTCTTC. Translated, it gives CASSLGGATYNEQFF. The V and J genes are TRBV19 and TRBJ2-1, with D possibly TRBD2 on 6 matching bases. Deletions cut 5 bases from V and 2 bases from J, with 13 bases between. The CDR3 extends over 15 amino acids. Per the germline V gene, CDR1 is LNHDA and CDR2 is SQIVND (reference sequence).

The chain uses TRBV7-9 and TRBJ1-1; tentatively, D is TRBD1 (5 bases). Germline-derived CDR1 and CDR2 are SEHNR and FQNEAQ (reference sequence). The CDR3 is 18 residues long. Trimming shortened V by 1 base and J by 1 base, and 19 bases separated the two germline ends. Here the CDR3 reads CASSLGGEGGRGNTEAFF. CDR3 DNA sequence: TGTGCCAGCAGCTTAGGAGGGGAGGGTGGCCGTGGGAACACTGAAGCTTTCTTT.

The CDR3: CAWSVGQGYEQYF. As DNA, the CDR3 is TGTGCCTGGAGTGTAGGCCAGGGCTACGAGCAGTACTTC. The rearrangement joins TRBV30 to TRBJ2-5; a weak D match, TRBD1 (5 bases). The assigned J gene may be wrong: the sequence end matches TRBJ2-7 better. CDR1 and CDR2 from the germline V gene are GTSNPN and SVGIG (reference sequence). This CDR3 is 13 amino acids long.

The chain combines TRBV6-5 with TRBJ1-1; D possibly corresponds to TRBD1 (5 bases). Per germline, CDR1 MNHEY and CDR2 SVGAGI. The CDR3 sequence is 15 residues long. V was trimmed by 1 base and J by 5 bases, leaving 14 bases between them. The CDR3 reads CASSYYPGRGTEAFF. The CDR3 region has the DNA TGTGCCAGCAGTTACTACCCAGGGCGGGGGACTGAAGCTTTCTTT.

The V gene is TRBV7-9, the J gene TRBJ1-5, with D perhaps TRBD1 (5 bases). CDR3 size: 13 residues. CDR1 is SEHNR and CDR2 is FQNEAQ in the germline V gene (reference sequence). The ends were cut back, 4 bases at V and 6 bases at J, with 10 bases in the middle. For the CDR3, the DNA is TGTGCCAGCAGCTATACAAGGGGTCAGCCCCAGCATTTT. Protein sequence: CASSYTRGQPQHF.

The chain joins TRBV10-1 to TRBJ2-7, with 11 bases matching TRBD1. This CDR3 is 15 amino acids long. Germline V gives CDR1 WNHNN, CDR2 SYGVQD (reference sequence). Losses at the gene ends were 4 bases for V and 6 bases for J; bases not matched to a gene: 8. CDR3 DNA: TGCGCCAGCAGTGGAGGGGACAGGGGGACCAGCGAGCAGTACTTC. Amino acids: CASSGGDRGTSEQYF.

The chain uses TRBV27 and TRBJ2-1; the match to TRBD2 covers 8 bases. This CDR3 contains 16 residues. With V trimmed by 0 bases and J by 6 bases, 7 bases remained unmatched. CDR1 is MNHEY and CDR2 is SMNVEV in the germline V gene (reference sequence). The CDR3 DNA is TGTGCCAGCAGTTTATCGCGACTAGCGATTCCCAATGAGCAGTTCTTC. Protein: CASSLSRLAIPNEQFF.

The chain uses TRBV30 and TRBJ1-3; D gene unclear. From germline, CDR1 is GTSNPN and CDR2 SVGIG (reference sequence). CDR3 length equals 19 residues. V lost 8 bases to trimming and J lost 4 bases, with 33 bases between them. The CDR3: CAMEALGGLNPIQGNTIYF. In DNA form, the CDR3 reads TGTGCCATGGAGGCCCTGGGAGGATTAAACCCGATTCAAGGAAACACCATATATTTT. Full variable domain (outside the CDR3, taken from reference TRBV30 and TRBJ1-3): SQTIHQWPATLVQPVGSPLSLECTVEGTSNPNLYWYRQAAGRGLQLLFYSVGIGQISSEVPQNLSASRPQDRQFILSSKKLLLSDSGFYLCAMEALGGLNPIQGNTIYFGEGSWLTVV.

The rearrangement uses TRBV6-4 and TRBJ1-2; TRBD1 matches 7 bases. V shed 5 bases and J 4 bases; nucleotides not matched to a gene: 7. Germline V CDR1 and CDR2: MRHNA, SNTAGT. CDR3 size: 14 residues. CDR3 residues: CASSPGGVIYGYTF. The CDR3 region has the DNA TGTGCCAGCAGTCCAGGGGGGGTTATCTATGGCTACACCTTC.

This chain uses TRBV28 with TRBJ2-5, with 9 bases aligning to TRBD1. The germline CDR1 and CDR2 sequences are MDHEN and SYDVKM. This CDR3 comprises 15 residues. Trimming took 5 bases from V and 3 from J; bases not matched to a gene: 7. The CDR3 reads CASSTPTGGEETQYF. Here the CDR3 DNA reads TGTGCCAGCAGTACCCCGACAGGGGGAGAAGAGACCCAGTACTTC. The full variable domain, completed using reference TRBV28 and TRBJ2-5, is DVKVTQSSRYLVKRTGEKVFLECVQDMDHENMFWYRQDPGLGLRLIYFSYDVKMKEKGDIPEGYSVSREKKERFSLILESASTNQTSMYLCASSTPTGGEETQYFGPGTRLLVL.

V and J are TRBV7-9 and TRBJ2-2, with 8 bases identical to TRBD2. The germline V gene has CDR1 SEHNR and CDR2 FQNEAQ (reference sequence). The trim removed 5 bases at V and 4 bases at J, leaving 6 bases unmatched. The CDR3 covers 15 residues. CDR3 residues: CASSLVRGGTGELFF. In DNA form, the CDR3 reads TGTGCCAGCAGCCTAGTTCGGGGGGGCACCGGGGAGCTGTTTTTT.